This TCR beta chain stems from a study of early T cells in non-severe SARS-CoV-2 infection. This clonotype was recorded a few times. Each CDR3 protein gets one entry after TCRdb re-called the 5' RACE reads with MiXCR. The sample contains about 60,000 distinct CDR3 sequences, approximately 9.2% of which appear only once. Looked up from germline, CDR1 is MDHEN and CDR2 is SYDVKM. Trimming removed 4 bases from V and 2 bases from J; junction bases left unmatched: 6. The length of the CDR3 is 16 residues. V gene TRBV28 combines with J gene TRBJ2-2, with TRBD1 matching 8 bases. The origin of this receptor is an adult who was a healthcare worker with PCR-confirmed SARS-CoV-2 infection or an uninfected control (not recorded which). The sample was whole blood. The CDR3, as DNA: TGTGCCAGCAGTTCGTTAGGGACAGGAAACACCGGGGAGCTGTTTTTT. It yields the protein CASSSLGTGNTGELFF.